These T cell receptor beta chains were read from a single sample in a study of T-cell memory formation after mild COVID-19. Each CDR3 protein is one row after TCRdb ran MiXCR on the 5' RACE reads. The sample lists under 250,000 distinct CDR3 sequences, under 12% occurring once. The material sequenced was PBMCs or a T cell subset sorted from them (not recorded which). These receptors originate from a man younger than 35 who had mild COVID-19 (a few samples of this study predate the infection). Cell type and time point are not known. Each CDR3 is given with its conserved first and last residue. The order of the fields is J gene, V gene, CDR3 protein.

>TRBJ1-1|TRBV3-1
CASSRSENTEAFF
>TRBJ1-6|TRBV20-1
CSSSTGGGNSPLHF
>TRBJ2-3|TRBV6-6
CASSRLSGGQTADTQYF
>TRBJ2-2|TRBV3-1
CASSQDARAGELFF
>TRBJ1-1|TRBV6-5
CASSSSQRTFF
>TRBJ2-7|TRBV7-9
CASSLDGLAYEQYF
>TRBJ2-7|TRBV19
CASTLVNGVGEQYF
>TRBJ2-2|TRBV20-1
CSARGVSGELFF
>TRBJ1-2|TRBV4-1
CASSQVRQGGGLGYTF
>TRBJ2-1|TRBV7-2
CASSGGRVSHNEQFF
>TRBJ2-1|TRBV10-1
CASSPGGLTHQQFF
>TRBJ2-7|TRBV7-2
CASSLNGGAYEQYF
>TRBJ2-3|TRBV5-1
CASSTGTRTDTQYF
>TRBJ1-6|TRBV6-1
CASSRDRSNSPLHF
>TRBJ2-7|TRBV4-1
CASSSRSMSRGGEQYF
>TRBJ2-3|TRBV11-2
CASSPALGQGKDTQYF
>TRBJ2-2|TRBV11-2
CASSFSENTGELFF